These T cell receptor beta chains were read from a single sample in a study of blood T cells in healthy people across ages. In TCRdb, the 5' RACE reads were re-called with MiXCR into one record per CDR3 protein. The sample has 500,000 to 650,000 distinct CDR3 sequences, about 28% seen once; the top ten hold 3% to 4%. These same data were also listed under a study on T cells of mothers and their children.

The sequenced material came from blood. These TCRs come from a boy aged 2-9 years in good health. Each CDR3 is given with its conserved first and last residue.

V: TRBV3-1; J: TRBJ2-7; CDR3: CASSYDVLAGGKQYF
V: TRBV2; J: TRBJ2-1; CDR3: CASSESGSRRVYNEQFF
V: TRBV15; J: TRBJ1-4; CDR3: CAASREGNEKLFF
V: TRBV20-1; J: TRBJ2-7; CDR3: CSARGDAGGGYEQYF
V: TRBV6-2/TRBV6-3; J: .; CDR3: CASSTQGLAGYNEQFF
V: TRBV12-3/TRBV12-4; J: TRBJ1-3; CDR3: CASSPREGRNTIYF
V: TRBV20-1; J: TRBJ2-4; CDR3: CSARWDRTSKNIQYF
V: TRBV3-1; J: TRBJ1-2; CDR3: CASTRGAGQGNGYTF
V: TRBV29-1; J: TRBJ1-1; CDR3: CSVEPWLGTEAFF
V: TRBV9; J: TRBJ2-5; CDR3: CASSAGTSVQETQYF
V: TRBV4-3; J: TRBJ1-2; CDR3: CASSQETEARGGYTF
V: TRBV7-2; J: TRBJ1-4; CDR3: CASSPGAGLLHEKLFF
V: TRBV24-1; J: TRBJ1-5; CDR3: CATAPFSQPQHF
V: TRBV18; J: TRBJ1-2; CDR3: CASSPQAGRMSYGYTF
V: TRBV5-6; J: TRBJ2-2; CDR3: CASSGGTSVNGELFF
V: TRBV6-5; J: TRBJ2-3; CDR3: CASSPLGWNTQYF